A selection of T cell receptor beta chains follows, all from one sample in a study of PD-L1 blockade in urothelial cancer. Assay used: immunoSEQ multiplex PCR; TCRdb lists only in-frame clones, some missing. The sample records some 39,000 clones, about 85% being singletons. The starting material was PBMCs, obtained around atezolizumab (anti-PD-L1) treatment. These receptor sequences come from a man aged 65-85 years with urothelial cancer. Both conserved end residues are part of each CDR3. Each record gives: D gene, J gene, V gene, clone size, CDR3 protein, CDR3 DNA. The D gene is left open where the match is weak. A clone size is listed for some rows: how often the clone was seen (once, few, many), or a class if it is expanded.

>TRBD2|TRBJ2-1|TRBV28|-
CASSWRSGRFRQFF
TGTGCCAGCAGTTGGAGAAGCGGGAGGTTCCGGCAGTTCTTC
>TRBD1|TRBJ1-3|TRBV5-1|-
CASKGQGVTGNTIYF
TGCGCCAGCAAAGGACAGGGAGTAACCGGAAACACCATATATTTT
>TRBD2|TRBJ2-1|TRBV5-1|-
CASSLGGGGSYNEQFF
TGCGCCAGCAGCTTGGGGGGCGGGGGGTCCTACAATGAGCAGTTCTTC
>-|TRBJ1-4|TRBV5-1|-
CASSSGTRGEKLFF
TGCGCCAGCAGCTCGGGGACCAGGGGTGAAAAACTGTTTTTT
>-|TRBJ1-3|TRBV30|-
CAWSPAGRRNTIYF
TGTGCCTGGAGTCCGGCGGGACGGAGAAACACCATATATTTT
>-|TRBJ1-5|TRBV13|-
CASSKRDQPQHF
TGTGCCAGCAGCAAGCGGGATCAGCCCCAGCATTTT
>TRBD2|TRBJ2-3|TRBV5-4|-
CASSSRLASTDTQYF
TGTGCCAGCAGCTCGAGACTAGCGAGCACAGATACGCAGTATTTT
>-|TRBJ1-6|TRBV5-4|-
CASSLGAEIYNSPLHF
TGTGCCAGCAGCTTGGGGGCAGAAATATATAATTCACCCCTCCACTTT
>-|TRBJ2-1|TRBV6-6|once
CASSYEGLGGNEQFF
TGTGCCAGCAGTTACGAGGGTTTGGGTGGCAATGAGCAGTTCTTC
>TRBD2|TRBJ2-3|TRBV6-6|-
CASNSRPGGSTDTQYF
TGTGCCAGCAACAGTCGTCCGGGAGGCAGCACAGATACGCAGTATTTT
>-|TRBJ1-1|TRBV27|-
CASSLSTGNTEAFF
TGTGCCAGCAGTTTATCTACGGGGAACACTGAAGCTTTCTTT
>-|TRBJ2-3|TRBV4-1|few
CASSPPGGRTDTQYF
TGCGCCAGCAGCCCGCCCGGTGGGCGCACAGATACGCAGTATTTT
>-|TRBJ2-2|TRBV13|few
CASSLGHTAGELFF
TGTGCCAGCAGCCTGGGACATACGGCCGGGGAGCTGTTTTTT
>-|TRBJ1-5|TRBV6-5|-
CARSPRELNQPQHF
TGTGCCAGGAGCCCAAGGGAGCTCAATCAGCCCCAGCATTTT
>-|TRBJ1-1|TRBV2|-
CASSPNTEAFF
TGTGCCAGCAGTCCTAACACTGAAGCTTTCTTT
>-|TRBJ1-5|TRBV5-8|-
CASSLGGGESNQPQHF
TGTGCCAGCAGCTTGGGGGGCGGAGAAAGCAATCAGCCCCAGCATTTT
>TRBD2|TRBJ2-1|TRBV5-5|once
CASSLGLAGREQFF
TGTGCCAGCAGCTTGGGGCTAGCGGGCCGTGAGCAGTTCTTC
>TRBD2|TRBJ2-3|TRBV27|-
CASSFRGRAPDTQYF
TGTGCCAGCAGTTTTCGCGGGAGGGCCCCAGATACGCAGTATTTT
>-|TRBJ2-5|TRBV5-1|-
CASSLRGGLETQYF
TGCGCCAGCAGCTTGCGGGGTGGGTTAGAGACCCAGTACTTC
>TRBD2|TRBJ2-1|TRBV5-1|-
CASSLVAGTYNEQFF
TGCGCCAGCAGCTTGGTAGCGGGAACCTACAATGAGCAGTTCTTC
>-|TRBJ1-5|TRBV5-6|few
CASSLERNQPQHF
TGTGCCAGCAGCTTGGAGAGGAATCAGCCCCAGCATTTT
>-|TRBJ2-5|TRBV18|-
CASSLPQETQYF
TGTGCCAGCTCACTCCCTCAGGAGACCCAGTACTTC